Listed here are 30 T cell receptor beta chains from one sample, sequenced in a study of CD8+ T cells in alopecia areata. Extracted RNA was reverse transcribed into cDNA, the sequencing template. Libraries were prepared by immunoSEQ multiplex PCR; TCRdb keeps only in-frame clonotypes and omits some of them. The sample yields roughly 260,000 clones, without any singletons. CD4, CD8alpha, NKG2D, NKG2ACE and other markers were used to sort pooled cutaneous lymph node cells. The sample comprised CD4+ T cells sorted from a lymph node. The receptors were sampled from a C3H/HeJ mouse with alopecia areata. The MHC haplotype of this mouse line is H2-k.

This clone appeared many times. Germline and genes here are mouse. Coverage ceases 4 residues before the CDR3 finishes, and the germline J gene fills in the end. The same CDR3 can be traced to other DNA sequences in this sample. The rearrangement uses TRBV13-3 and TRBJ1-2; 7 nucleotides line up with TRBD1. CDR1 and CDR2 (germline): NNHDY, SYVADS. Unmatched junction bases numbered 0, after V lost 5 bases and J lost 2 bases. CDR3 size: 12 residues. CDR3 loop: CASRDRNSDYTF. CDR3 bases read: TGTGCCAGCAGGGACAGGAACTCC.

This clone came up a few times. Here the gene names and germline are mouse. The read finishes 3 residues shy of the CDR3 end, and the germline J gene is used to complete it. The V call is TRBV29, the J call TRBJ1-6; 7 bases match TRBD1. TRBJ1-6 is an ORF, with its function uncertain. Trimming at V came to 6 bases and at J to 7 bases, leaving 0 bases not matched to a gene. CDR3 size: 12 residues. Germline V gives CDR1 MSHET, CDR2 SYDVDS. CDR3 protein: CASRQGNSPLYF. The sequenced part of the CDR3 DNA is TGTGCTAGCAGACAGGGGAATTCGCCC.

As for this clone: Gene names are the mouse ones. Sequencing ends 4 residues short of the CDR3 end; the germline J gene provides the rest. The same CDR3 also results from other DNA sequences found in this sample. The V and J genes are TRBV19 and TRBJ2-5; 9 bases line up with TRBD1. Germline V lookup: CDR1 FNHDT, CDR2 SITEND (reference sequence). The CDR3 is 13 residues long. CDR3 residues: CASSKQGADTQYF. CDR3 DNA, as far as it was read: TGTGCCAGCAGTAAACAGGGGGCTGAC.

Comment on this clone: Genes here carry mouse names. The read comes to an end 4 residues before the CDR3 does, leaving the germline J gene to fill in the end. This specimen includes other DNA sequences encoding the same CDR3. V and J are TRBV1 and TRBJ1-1, with D possibly matching TRBD1 (6 bases). Germline lookup yields CDR1 NSQYPW and CDR2 LRSPGD (reference sequence). This CDR3 is built from 13 residues. Trimming cost V 2 bases and J 3 bases, with 7 bases left between them. The CDR3 DNA, read in part, is TGCACCTGCAGTGCACAGGGGTACACA. It is translated as CTCSAQGYT. From start to end, the CDR3 is CTCSAQGYTEVFF.

As to this clone: Genes and germline are mouse. Read coverage stops 4 residues before the CDR3 terminus; the germline J gene supplies the remainder. Different DNA sequences within this sample yield the same CDR3. This chain joins TRBV1 and TRBJ2-4, with 8 bases fitting TRBD2. The J segment lost 0 bases and the V segment lost 1 base, leaving 0 bases of the junction unmatched. The length of the CDR3 is 15 residues. Germline assignment: CDR1 NSQYPW and CDR2 LRSPGD (reference sequence). The DNA read from the CDR3 is TGCACCTGCAGTGCAGGACTGGGGAGTCAAAAC. Its protein product is CTCSAGLGSQN. The complete CDR3 sequence is CTCSAGLGSQNTLYF.

This clone was observed a handful of times. Germline and genes: mouse. The read is 4 residues too short to cover the CDR3 end, so that end is filled in from the germline J gene. This chain uses TRBV1 with TRBJ2-5; a weak D match, TRBD1 (6 bases). Trimming pared 3 bases from V and 0 bases from J, leaving 10 bases between. Germline loops: CDR1 NSQYPW, CDR2 LRSPGD (reference sequence). This CDR3 has 15 amino acids. CDR3 DNA, as far as it was read: TGCACCTGCAGTGCCCAGGGGTTTAACCAAGAC. Its protein product is CTCSAQGFNQD. Given in full, the CDR3 is CTCSAQGFNQDTQYF.

This clone was detected a few times. Mouse germline and gene names are used. Read sequence stops 4 residues before the CDR3 end, and the germline J gene provides the missing end. The chain uses TRBV13-1 and TRBJ2-3; weak D call: TRBD1 (6 bases). Germline V gives CDR1 NSHNY, CDR2 SYGAGN. This CDR3 is built from 14 residues. The sequenced CDR3 bases are TGTGCCAGCAGTGCCCCTAGGGGGTTAGAA. This translates into CASSAPRGLE. The full CDR3 protein reads CASSAPRGLETLYF.

In its sample, this clone was seen a few times. Mouse names are used for the genes. The read comes to an end 4 residues before the CDR3 does, leaving the germline J gene to fill in the end. The chain carries TRBV13-1 and TRBJ2-5, with TRBD1 matching 9 bases. CDR1 is NSHNY and CDR2 is SYGAGN in the germline V gene. The length of the CDR3 is 14 residues. The V segment lost 5 bases and the J segment 3 bases; nucleotides outside the gene matches: 4. This chain's CDR3 is CASRIDRGQDTQYF. The DNA read from the CDR3 is TGTGCCAGCAGGATTGACAGGGGGCAAGAC.

On this clone: Mouse gene names apply. CDR3 DNA (partial): TGTGCCAGCAGTGACAGGGGATTTGGTGCAGAA. Protein product: CASSDRGFGAE. Given in full, the CDR3 is CASSDRGFGAETLYF. The genes are TRBV13-3 and TRBJ2-3; weak D call: TRBD1 (6 bases). The read ends 4 residues shy of where the CDR3 ends; the end is completed using the germline J gene. The V gene lost 2 bases and the J gene lost 1 base, with 11 bases spanning the gap. Germline values: CDR1 NNHDY, CDR2 SYVADS. This CDR3 has 15 amino acids.

As for this clone: Gene names and germline match the mouse. The CDR3 goes on 4 residues after the read ends, and that part is filled in from the germline J gene. The V gene is TRBV1, the J gene TRBJ2-1; TRBD1 matches at 11 bases. The V segment lost 7 bases and the J segment 6 bases; nucleotides outside the gene matches: 2. This CDR3 spans 13 amino acids. Germline V gene lookup returns CDR1 NSQYPW and CDR2 LRSPGD (reference sequence). Incomplete CDR3 DNA: TGCACCTGCACGGACAGGGGGCGTGCT. It is translated as CTCTDRGRA. From start to end, the CDR3 is CTCTDRGRAEQFF. The complete variable domain, with remaining parts taken from reference TRBV1 and TRBJ2-1, reads VTLLEQNPRWRLVPRGQAVNLRCILKNSQYPWMSWYQQDLQKQLQWLFTLRSPGDKEVKSLPGADYLATRVTDTELRLQVANMSQGRTLYCTCTDRGRAEQFFGPGTRLTVL.

This clone was detected ten times or more. Gene names refer to mouse genes. The CDR3 end is not reached by the read, which stops 4 residues before it; the germline J gene fills it in. Different DNA sequences within this sample yield the same CDR3. This chain joins TRBV17 and TRBJ2-2, with D perhaps TRBD2 (6 bases). The CDR3 has 14 amino acids. V lost 4 bases to trimming and J lost 0 bases, with 6 bases between them. CDR1 MNHDT and CDR2 YYDKIL come from the germline V gene. The CDR3 reads CASSTGANTGQLYF. CDR3 DNA, as far as it was read: TGTGCTAGCAGTACTGGGGCAAACACCGGG.

With regard to this clone: The genes and germline here are from mouse. The read finishes 4 residues shy of the CDR3 end, and the germline J gene is used to complete it. This chain uses TRBV31 with TRBJ2-5; D perhaps matches TRBD1 (6 bases). V dropped 1 base and J dropped 0 bases, with 8 bases sitting between them. The CDR3 extends over 14 amino acids. The germline gives CDR1 GKSSPN, CDR2 SITVG. CDR3 DNA (partial): TGTGCCTGGAGTCCCGGACAGAACCAAGAC. It codes for CAWSPGQNQD. The entire CDR3 reads CAWSPGQNQDTQYF. The full variable domain, in which reference TRBV31 and TRBJ2-5 provide the parts outside the CDR3, is AQTIHQWPVAEIKAVGSPLSLGCTIKGKSSPNLYWYWQATGGTLQQLFYSITVGQVESVVQLNLSASRPKDDQFILSTEKLLLSHSGFYLCAWSPGQNQDTQYFGPGTRLLVL.

This clone came up a few times. Any gene name here is a mouse gene name. Other DNA sequences in this specimen translate into the identical CDR3. Incomplete CDR3 DNA: TGTGCCAGCAGCCCCCAGGGCTATGCT. Its protein is CASSPQGYA. The full CDR3 protein reads CASSPQGYAEQFF. The rearrangement uses TRBV5 and TRBJ2-1; D may be TRBD1 (5 bases). Coverage ceases 4 residues before the CDR3 finishes, and the germline J gene fills in the end. Trimming stripped 4 bases from V and 3 bases from J, with 7 bases between. This CDR3 has 13 residues. Germline assignment: CDR1 LGHNA and CDR2 YNLKQL (reference sequence).

This clone was detected only a few times. The DNA is left out, because the CDR3 cannot be placed on it with certainty; the CDR3 is given as TCRdb lists it. The gene names given are mouse names. V usage is TRBV23 and J usage is TRBJ2-3; the table gives TRBD1 as D, unverified against the DNA. The CDR3 numbers 14 amino acids, ends counted. Germline V gives CDR1 KGHTA, CDR2 FQNQQP. The chain's CDR3 is CAPAGDNSAETLYF.

This clone has more than one count but fewer than ten. Genes and germline are mouse. The CDR3 is cut off 3 residues early in the read; its end comes from the germline J gene. The rearrangement joins TRBV13-1 to TRBJ1-6; D gene ambiguous. TRBJ1-6 counts as an open reading frame of uncertain function. The V end lost 3 bases, the J end lost 7 bases, and 8 bases lay between the germline ends. The CDR3 extends over 13 amino acids. In germline, CDR1 is NSHNY, CDR2 SYGAGN. The sequenced CDR3 bases are TGTGCCAGCAGTGCCCAGACAAATTCGCCC. Translating gives CASSAQTNSP. Given in full, the CDR3 is CASSAQTNSPLYF.

This clone was seen a handful of times. Genes here carry mouse names. The CDR3 loop reads CASSRDWGPSYEQYF. The sequenced part of the CDR3 DNA is TGTGCTAGCAGTAGGGACTGGGGGCCCTCCTAT. The rearrangement joins TRBV17 to TRBJ2-7, with 10 nucleotides matching TRBD2. The read ends 4 residues early relative to the CDR3; the germline J gene fills the gap. The V gene's germline CDR1 is MNHDT and CDR2 YYDKIL. This CDR3 spans 15 amino acids. V was clipped by 3 bases and J by 0 bases; unmatched bases: 2.

This clone was seen ten or more times. Mouse germline and gene names are used. Distinct nucleotide sequences in the sample also encode this CDR3. The CDR3 reads CASSPGQTEVFF. The DNA read from the CDR3 is TGTGCCAGCAGCCCGGGACAGACA. The chain is built from TRBV14 and TRBJ1-1; TRBD1 matches at 7 bases. The CDR3 end falls 4 residues outside the read, so it is completed with the germline J gene. The CDR3 covers 12 residues. Germline V lookup: CDR1 SGHDT, CDR2 FRDEAV. Full variable domain (rest looked up from reference TRBV14 and TRBJ1-1): EAGVTQSPRYAVLQEGQAVSFWCDPISGHDTLYWYQQPRDQGPQLLVYFRDEAVIDNSQLPSDRFSAVRPKGTNSTLKIQSAKQGDTATYLCASSPGQTEVFFGKGTRLTVV.

A few counts support this clone. Gene names are mouse gene names. Read coverage stops 4 residues before the CDR3 terminus; the germline J gene supplies the remainder. The sample carries other DNA sequences with the same CDR3. V usage is TRBV13-2 and J usage is TRBJ2-7; 7 bases map to TRBD2. Germline CDR1 is NNHNN and CDR2 is SYGAGS (reference sequence). This CDR3 has 11 amino acids. The CDR3 is CASGDWYEQYF. Incomplete CDR3 DNA: TGTGCCAGCGGGGACTGGTAT.

The sample holds a few counts of this clone. Gene names and germline match the mouse. Different DNA sequences within this sample yield the same CDR3. The CDR3 is CASSILGSAETLYF. The part of the CDR3 DNA that was read is TGTGCCAGCAGTATTCTGGGGAGTGCAGAA. The genes are TRBV19 and TRBJ2-3, with D perhaps matching TRBD2 (6 bases). The read halts 4 residues ahead of the CDR3 end, with the missing end drawn from the germline J gene. The V end was cut by 2 bases, the J end by 0 bases, with 7 bases between. In germline, CDR1 is FNHDT, CDR2 SITEND (reference sequence). This CDR3 spans 14 amino acids. Supplemented by reference TRBV19 and TRBJ2-3, the full variable domain reads GGIITQTPKFLIGQEGQKLTLKCQQNFNHDTMYWYRQDSGKGLRLIYYSITENDLQKGDLSEGYDASREKKSSFSLTVTSAQKNEMAVFLCASSILGSAETLYFGSGTRLTVL.

This clone was counted a few times. Any gene name here is a mouse gene name. The read finishes 4 residues shy of the CDR3 end, and the germline J gene is used to complete it. In the same sample, other DNA sequences code for this CDR3. The chain has TRBV1 and TRBJ2-7; 11 nucleotides match TRBD1. The CDR3 consists of 13 residues. The germline CDR1 and CDR2 sequences are NSQYPW and LRSPGD (reference sequence). The DNA read from the CDR3 is TGCACCTGCAGTGCGGGACAGGGGGAT. This sequence encodes CTCSAGQGD. The full CDR3 is CTCSAGQGDEQYF.

Comment on this clone: Gene names and germline refer to mouse. The read terminates 3 residues before the CDR3 end, so the remaining end is supplied by the germline J gene. The chain couples TRBV19 to TRBJ1-6; TRBD1 matches at 8 bases. TRBJ1-6 is classed as an ORF, of uncertain function. In germline, CDR1 is FNHDT, CDR2 SITEND (reference sequence). V dropped 7 bases and J dropped 7; count of bases not matched to a gene: 4. The CDR3 is made up of 13 amino acids. This chain's CDR3 is CASQRQGNSPLYF. Incomplete CDR3 DNA: TGTGCCAGCCAGAGACAGGGGAATTCGCCC.

To note about this clone: The genes are named according to mouse. The read falls 4 residues short of the CDR3 end, and the missing part is taken from the germline J gene. Other nucleotide sequences in the sample specify the same CDR3. V is TRBV19 and J is TRBJ2-1, with 7 bases lining up with TRBD1. In germline, CDR1 is FNHDT, CDR2 SITEND (reference sequence). CDR3 length: 13 amino acids. This CDR3 reads CASSTGGRAEQFF. The DNA read from the CDR3 is TGTGCCAGCAGTACAGGGGGTAGAGCT.

For this clone: The genes and germline here are from mouse. The read ends 4 residues before the CDR3 terminus; that terminus is restored from the germline J gene. Other DNA sequences in the same sample also yield this CDR3. The V and J genes are TRBV1 and TRBJ2-3, with 9 bases identical to TRBD2. There are 15 residues in the CDR3. With 4 bases clipped from V and 1 base from J, the junction kept 3 bases outside the gene matches. Germline CDR1 NSQYPW, CDR2 LRSPGD (reference sequence). The sequenced part of the CDR3 DNA is TGCACCTGCAGTGGGGGACTGGGTGGTGCAGAA. Translation gives CTCSGGLGGAE. The whole CDR3 protein is CTCSGGLGGAETLYF.

This clone has more than one count but fewer than ten. Any gene name here is a mouse gene name. The CDR3 end lies 4 residues beyond the end of the read and is filled in from the germline J gene. Within the sample, other DNA sequences also encode this same CDR3. The V gene is TRBV31, the J gene TRBJ1-1; a weak D match, TRBD1 (6 bases). V dropped 0 bases and J dropped 0 bases, with 8 bases sitting between them. Germline CDR1 reads GKSSPN; CDR2 reads SITVG. This CDR3 has 14 residues. CDR3 bases read: TGTGCCTGGAGTCTACAGGGTGCAAACACA. It is translated as CAWSLQGANT. The full CDR3 reads CAWSLQGANTEVFF.

About this clone itself: The gene names here belong to mouse. The read stops 4 residues short of the end of the CDR3; the missing end is completed from the germline J gene. This chain links TRBV17 with TRBJ1-1; 7 bases match TRBD1. CDR3 length: 14 amino acids. CDR1 and CDR2 (germline): MNHDT, YYDKIL. This CDR3 is CASSPRDSPREVFF. The CDR3 bases that were read are TGTGCTAGCAGCCCACGGGACAGTCCGAGA.

This clone was counted between two and nine times. Any gene name here is a mouse gene name. This CDR3 is also generated by other DNA sequences in the sample. The sequenced part of the CDR3 DNA is TGTGCCAGCAGCCCCCGCCAGGGGTCCTAT. Translated, it gives CASSPRQGSY. The CDR3 in its entirety is CASSPRQGSYEQYF. The chain employs TRBV5 and TRBJ2-7; D perhaps matches TRBD1 (6 bases). The read terminates 4 residues ahead of where the CDR3 ends, so the germline J gene completes it. V was pared by 4 bases and J by 1 base, with 11 bases between. CDR1 is LGHNA and CDR2 is YNLKQL in the germline V gene (reference sequence). The CDR3 consists of 14 residues.

A note on this clone: Genes here carry mouse names. The CDR3 end lies 4 residues beyond the end of the read and is filled in from the germline J gene. This chain links TRBV31 with TRBJ2-1, with TRBD2 identical over 7 bases. Germline assignment: CDR1 GKSSPN and CDR2 SITVG. The CDR3 spans 13 residues. The ends lost 2 bases at V and 3 bases at J; junction bases unmatched: 1. CDR3 DNA, as far as it was read: TGTGCCTGGAGTGGGGGGGTCTATGCT. Translating it yields CAWSGGVYA. Given in full, the CDR3 is CAWSGGVYAEQFF.

There are a few counts of this clone. Any gene name here is a mouse gene name. The CDR3 end falls 4 residues outside the read, so it is completed with the germline J gene. The V gene is TRBV1, the J gene TRBJ2-1, with TRBD2 matching 8 bases. V lost 4 bases to trimming and J lost 2 bases; unmatched junction nucleotides: 4. The CDR3 has 15 amino acids. The germline V gene has CDR1 NSQYPW and CDR2 LRSPGD (reference sequence). Partial CDR3 DNA: TGCACCTGCAGTGGACTGGGGTCTTACTATGCT. Translation: CTCSGLGSYYA. The CDR3, in full, reads CTCSGLGSYYAEQFF.

Concerning this clone itself: Each gene name is a mouse one. CDR3 DNA (partial): TGTGCCTGGGCCCGGGACAGAAATAATTCGCCC. Translating it yields CAWARDRNNSP. The whole CDR3 sequence is CAWARDRNNSPLYF. The J gene is TRBJ1-6, the V gene TRBV31; 7 positions agree with TRBD1. The read is 3 residues too short to cover the CDR3 end, so that end is filled in from the germline J gene. TRBJ1-6 is placed among ORFs of uncertain function. CDR1 and CDR2 (germline): GKSSPN, SITVG. CDR3 length: 14 residues. With 5 bases clipped from V and 5 bases from J, the junction kept 6 bases outside the gene matches.

This clone was found many times. Here the gene names and germline are mouse. The CDR3 goes on 4 residues after the read ends, and that part is filled in from the germline J gene. The identical CDR3 is also encoded by other nucleotide sequences in the sample. The rearrangement links TRBV17 to TRBJ2-5; TRBD2 aligns across 7 bases. The CDR3 has 15 amino acids. CDR1 and CDR2 (germline): MNHDT, YYDKIL. Losses at the gene ends were 0 bases for V and 3 bases for J; bases not matched to a gene: 3. The CDR3 bases that were read are TGTGCTAGCAGTAGAGATCCCTGGGGGCAAGAC. As protein: CASSRDPWGQD. The entire CDR3 reads CASSRDPWGQDTQYF.